The rows below give T cell receptor beta chains drawn from one sample of a study of shared clonotypes between healthy human individuals. Clones were read by immunoSEQ multiplex PCR, and TCRdb kept only the in-frame ones, dropping some. This table has 1,400,000 or so clones, about 98.5% appearing once. The sample consisted of naive CD4+ T cells sorted from blood. These receptors were taken from a man aged 25-40 years in good health. Both conserved end residues are part of each CDR3. The D gene is left open where the match is weak. Clone sizes are given selectively: once, few, many, or a class where the clone is expanded.

CDR3 protein	CDR3 DNA	D gene	J gene	V gene	clone size
CAIRRDREAYNEQFF	TGTGCCATCAGGAGGGACAGGGAGGCGTACAATGAGCAGTTCTTC	TRBD1	TRBJ2-1	TRBV10-3	.
CASSPPRGRTYEQYF	TGTGCCAGCAGCCCCCCCCGAGGCCGTACCTACGAGCAGTACTTC	.	TRBJ2-7	TRBV7-9	.
CASSILGGLNTGELFF	TGTGCCAGTAGTATCCTCGGCGGGTTGAACACCGGGGAGCTGTTTTTT	.	TRBJ2-2	TRBV19	.
CASSPGQDNYGYTF	TGTGCCAGCAGCCCCGGACAGGATAACTATGGCTACACCTTC	TRBD1	TRBJ1-2	TRBV5-4	.
CAWSDQPNYGYTF	TGTGCCTGGAGTGATCAACCTAACTATGGCTACACCTTC	.	TRBJ1-2	TRBV30	.
CASSLSSGGPYEQYF	TGCGCCAGCAGCTTGAGTTCGGGAGGCCCCTACGAGCAGTACTTC	TRBD2	TRBJ2-7	TRBV5-1	.
CASSPRLAGVVGELFF	TGTGCCAGCAGCCCTCGACTAGCGGGAGTCGTCGGGGAGCTGTTTTTT	TRBD2	TRBJ2-2	TRBV9	.
CASSWAGAGGAYEQYF	TGTGCCAGCAGTTGGGCTGGGGCGGGAGGGGCGTACGAGCAGTACTTC	TRBD2	TRBJ2-7	TRBV6-5	.
CASSESGYQETQYF	TGTGCCAGCAGCGAATCGGGCTACCAAGAGACCCAGTACTTC	.	TRBJ2-5	TRBV9	.
CASSLGTFYEQYF	TGTGCCAGCAGCTTGGGAACCTTCTACGAGCAGTACTTC	.	TRBJ2-7	TRBV5-5	.
CASSTQGIDYGYTF	TGTGCCAGCAGTACACAGGGGATCGACTATGGCTACACCTTC	TRBD1	TRBJ1-2	TRBV2	.
CASSYRSGGVTHEQFF	TGTGCCAGCAGTTACCGATCCGGGGGGGTTACCCATGAGCAGTTCTTC	TRBD2	TRBJ2-1	TRBV6-5	.
CASSRDRTGNTIYF	TGTGCCAGCAGTCGCGACAGAACTGGAAACACCATATATTTT	.	TRBJ1-3	TRBV11-2	once
CASSPGLAGADYQETQYF	TGCGCCAGCAGCCCCGGACTAGCGGGAGCCGATTACCAAGAGACCCAGTACTTC	TRBD2	TRBJ2-5	TRBV5-1	.
CAWKTAYGYTF	TGTGCCTGGAAGACAGCGTATGGCTACACCTTC	.	TRBJ1-2	TRBV30	.
CASSLELGLFHEQYF	TGTGCCAGCAGCTTAGAGCTGGGGCTGTTCCACGAGCAGTACTTC	.	TRBJ2-7	TRBV7-2	.
CASSVGSYNEQFF	TGTGCCAGCAGCGTAGGGTCCTACAATGAGCAGTTCTTC	.	TRBJ2-1	TRBV9	.
CASSLLTSGLTGELFF	TGTGCCAGCAGCTTACTCACTAGCGGGCTGACCGGGGAGCTGTTTTTT	TRBD2	TRBJ2-2	TRBV7-9	.